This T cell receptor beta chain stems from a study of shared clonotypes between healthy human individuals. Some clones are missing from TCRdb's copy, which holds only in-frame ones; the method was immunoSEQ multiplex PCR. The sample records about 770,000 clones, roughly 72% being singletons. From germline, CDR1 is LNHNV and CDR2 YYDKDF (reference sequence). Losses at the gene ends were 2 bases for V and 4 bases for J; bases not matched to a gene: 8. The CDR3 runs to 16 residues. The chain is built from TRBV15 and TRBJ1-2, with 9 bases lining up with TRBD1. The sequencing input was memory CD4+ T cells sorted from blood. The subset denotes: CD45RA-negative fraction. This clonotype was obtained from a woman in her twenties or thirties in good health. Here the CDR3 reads CATSRTPGQGTYGYTF. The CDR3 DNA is TGTGCCACCAGCAGAACTCCGGGACAGGGCACCTATGGCTACACCTTC.